These 10 T cell receptor beta chains were sequenced from one sample in a study of shared clonotypes between healthy human individuals. The data were produced by immunoSEQ multiplex PCR, yet TCRdb's version contains in-frame clones alone and is incomplete. This table holds about half a million clones, approximately 78% found once. The sample taken for sequencing was PBMCs. The source of these receptors is a woman aged 40 to 49 in good health. Some clones in this sample may be carry-over from other donors' samples.

The chain has TRBV7-2 and TRBJ1-1; possible D gene TRBD1, 5 bases. Looked up from germline, CDR1 is SGHTA and CDR2 is FQGNSA. CDR3 length: 14 residues. Trimming removed 4 bases from V and 4 bases from J, with 13 bases in between. CDR3 bases: TGTGCCAGCAGCTACGGGGCGGAGGGCACTGAAGCTTTCTTT. The encoded protein is CASSYGAEGTEAFF.

The chain employs TRBV14 and TRBJ1-1; D is possibly TRBD1 (5 bases). The CDR3 spans 13 residues. Germline CDR1 SGHDN, CDR2 FVKESK. V was pared by 4 bases and J by 2 bases, with 8 bases between. The CDR3 protein is CASSPTANTEAFF. DNA of the CDR3: TGTGCCAGCAGCCCGACAGCTAACACTGAAGCTTTCTTT.

The chain is built from TRBV6-1 and TRBJ2-7; D not certain. The germline V gene has CDR1 MNHNS and CDR2 SASEGT. V was shortened by 6 bases and J by 2 bases, with 11 bases between the two germline ends. CDR3 length equals 13 residues. In nucleotides, the CDR3 is TGTGCCAGCAGCCAGGACGGCACCTACGAGCAGTACTTC. It codes for CASSQDGTYEQYF.

The rearrangement uses TRBV5-1 and TRBJ1-2; the D gene is possibly TRBD1 (6 bases). Germline V gives CDR1 SGHRS, CDR2 YFSETQ. V was shortened by 0 bases and J by 7 bases, with 7 bases between the two germline ends. The CDR3 has 12 residues. The CDR3 is CASSLETGGYTF. The CDR3, as DNA: TGCGCCAGCAGCTTGGAGACAGGTGGCTACACCTTC.

The chain links TRBV6-6 to TRBJ1-4, with 10 bases lining up with TRBD1. After removal of 8 bases from V and 6 bases from J, the junction contained 9 bases not matched to a gene. The CDR3 has 15 residues. The germline CDR1 and CDR2 sequences are MNHNY and SVGAGI (reference sequence). CDR3 coding DNA: TGTGCCAGCGGGGAGGGGACAGGGGCCTATGAAAAACTGTTTTTT. Translation gives CASGEGTGAYEKLFF.

This clone was seen at least ten times. This chain uses TRBV10-3 with TRBJ2-7; 9 bases agree with TRBD1. Unmatched junction bases numbered 5, after V lost 9 bases and J lost 5 bases. Per the germline V gene, CDR1 is ENHRY and CDR2 is SYGVKD. CDR3 length: 12 residues. CDR3 nucleotide sequence: TGTGCCATACGACAGGGGGAGGACGAGCAGTACTTC. This codes for CAIRQGEDEQYF.

The chain uses TRBV18 and TRBJ1-1; D remains ambiguous. V lost 3 bases and J 1 base, leaving 18 bases between the germline ends. CDR3 length equals 17 residues. Germline CDR1 and CDR2: KGHSH and LQKENI. Written as DNA, the CDR3 is TGTGCCAGCTCACCGTCCGCTTTTGGTCATACGAACACTGAAGCTTTCTTT. Its protein is CASSPSAFGHTNTEAFF.

This clone came up once. The gene calls are TRBV27 and TRBJ2-5; D might be TRBD1 or TRBD2, each matching 5 bases. Germline values: CDR1 MNHEY, CDR2 SMNVEV (reference sequence). This CDR3 has 15 residues. V was pared by 5 bases and J by 2 bases, with 15 bases between. DNA of the CDR3: TGTGCCAGCAGTGTTTATAGGGACGGACAAGAGACCCAGTACTTC. As protein: CASSVYRDGQETQYF.

A single count supports this clone. J is TRBJ2-7 and V is TRBV2, with 7 bases fitting TRBD2. Germline V gives CDR1 SNHLY, CDR2 FYNNEI. J lost 1 base, V lost 0 bases, and 6 bases had no gene match. The CDR3 extends over 16 amino acids. CDR3 region: CASSEAEAGASYEQYF. The CDR3, as DNA: TGTGCCAGCAGTGAAGCGGAGGCGGGAGCATCCTACGAGCAGTACTTC.

The rearrangement uses TRBV30 and TRBJ2-2, with D perhaps TRBD2 (5 bases). The V gene's germline CDR1 is GTSNPN and CDR2 SVGIG (reference sequence). Between the trimmed V and J ends, which lost 0 bases and 7 bases, there was a span of 12 bases. CDR3 size: 14 residues. For the CDR3, the DNA is TGTGCCTGGAGTGTACTCGTGGAGGTCGGGGAGCTGTTTTTT. Protein: CAWSVLVEVGELFF.